This T cell receptor (beta chain) came from a study of T cells after yellow fever vaccination. TCRdb re-called the 5' RACE reads with MiXCR, one entry per CDR3 protein. This table holds 350,000 or so distinct CDR3 sequences, roughly 8% found once. V lost 1 base to trimming and J lost 7 bases, with 2 bases between them. The V gene's germline CDR1 is SGHDN and CDR2 FVKESK. This CDR3 is built from 11 residues. V and J are TRBV14 and TRBJ2-1; no clear D. The sample here was PBMCs, taken roughly 47 days after the first yellow fever vaccination. The source is a young man who received the YFV17D yellow fever vaccine. CDR3 amino acids: CASSQVNEQFF. CDR3 coding DNA: TGTGCCAGCAGCCAAGTTAATGAGCAGTTCTTC.